Many counts were recorded for the clone carrying this T cell receptor (beta chain). Its antigen is not known. TCRdb itself ran the reads through MiXCR, one entry per CDR3 protein. The table records some 300,000 distinct CDR3 sequences, 9.6% of them present only once. These data come from a study of T cell repertoires in cytomegalovirus infection. This CDR3 contains 11 residues. Trimming removed 1 base at V and 8 bases at J, with 5 bases between. Germline V gives CDR1 SGHAT, CDR2 FQNNGV. Study-level results: The study found HLA-C-restricted CMV-specific TCR beta clonotypes dominating the ex vivo response.

The source of this sequence is a human donor in good health (CMV status not recorded). Some clones in this sample may be carry-over from other donors' samples. The chain joins TRBV11-2 to TRBJ1-1; D remains unclear. Sequencing was done on a sample of PBMCs. CDR3 in DNA: TGTGCCAGCAGCTTAGGGTTAGAAGCTTTCTTT. This codes for CASSLGLEAFF.